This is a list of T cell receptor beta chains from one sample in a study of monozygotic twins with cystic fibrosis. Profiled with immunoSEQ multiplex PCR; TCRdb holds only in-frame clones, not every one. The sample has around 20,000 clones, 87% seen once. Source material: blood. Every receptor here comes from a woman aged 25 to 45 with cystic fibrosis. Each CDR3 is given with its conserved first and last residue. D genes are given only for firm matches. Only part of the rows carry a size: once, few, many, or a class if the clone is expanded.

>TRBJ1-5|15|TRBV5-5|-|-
CASSQDPARNQPQHF
TGTGCCAGCAGCCAGGACCCAGCTAGGAATCAGCCCCAGCATTTT
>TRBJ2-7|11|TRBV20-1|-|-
CSTQGTYEQYF
TGCAGCACGCAGGGGACCTACGAGCAGTACTTC
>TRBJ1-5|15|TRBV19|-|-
CASSAKKGLDQPQHF
TGTGCCAGTAGTGCGAAAAAGGGACTTGATCAGCCCCAGCATTTT
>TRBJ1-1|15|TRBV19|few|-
CASSDQGLRNTEAFF
TGTGCCAGTAGCGATCAGGGCTTGAGGAACACTGAAGCTTTCTTT
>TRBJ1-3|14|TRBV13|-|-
CASSFRGDGYTIYF
TGTGCCAGCAGCTTCAGGGGAGATGGCTACACCATATATTTT
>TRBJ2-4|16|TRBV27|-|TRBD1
CASSSRDRGPKNIQYF
TGTGCCAGCAGTTCCCGGGACAGGGGGCCCAAAAACATTCAGTACTTC
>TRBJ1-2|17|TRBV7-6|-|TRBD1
CASSPRTGGLLPYGYTF
TGTGCCAGCAGCCCCCGGACAGGGGGCCTGCTGCCCTATGGCTACACCTTC
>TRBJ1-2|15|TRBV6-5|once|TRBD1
CASSYSEGAPSGYTF
TGTGCCAGCAGTTACTCGGAGGGGGCTCCTTCCGGCTACACCTTC
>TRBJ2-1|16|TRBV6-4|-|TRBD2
CASSAVLAGDYNEQFF
TGTGCCAGCAGCGCCGTACTAGCGGGGGACTACAATGAGCAGTTCTTC
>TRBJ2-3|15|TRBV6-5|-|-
CASSFNPGRTDTQYF
TGTGCCAGCAGTTTCAACCCAGGGAGGACAGATACGCAGTATTTT
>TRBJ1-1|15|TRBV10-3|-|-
CAISAGTGPNTEAFF
TGTGCCATCAGTGCAGGTACGGGACCCAACACTGAAGCTTTCTTT
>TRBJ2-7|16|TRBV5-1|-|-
CASSLDRQASSYEQYF
TGCGCCAGCAGCTTGGATAGGCAAGCAAGCTCCTACGAGCAGTACTTC
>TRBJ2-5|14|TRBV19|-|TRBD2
CASSRGLLQETQYF
TGTGCCAGTAGTAGGGGACTACTTCAAGAGACCCAGTACTTC
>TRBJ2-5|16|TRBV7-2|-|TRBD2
CASSLAVGGGAGTQYF
TGTGCCAGCAGCTTAGCGGTTGGCGGGGGGGCCGGGACCCAGTACTTC
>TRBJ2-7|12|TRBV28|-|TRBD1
CASSLRTGPLHF
TGTGCCAGCAGTCTCCGGACAGGCCCCTTGCACTTC
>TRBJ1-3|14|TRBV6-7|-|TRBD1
CASYPGTAGNTIYF
TGTGCCAGTTACCCCGGGACAGCTGGAAACACCATATATTTT
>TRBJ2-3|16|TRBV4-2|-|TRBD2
CASSQGLAGGRDTQYF
TGTGCCAGCAGCCAAGGGCTAGCGGGGGGGAGGGATACGCAGTATTTT
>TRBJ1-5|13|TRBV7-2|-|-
CASSVSGHQPQHF
TGTGCCAGCAGCGTGTCAGGGCATCAGCCCCAGCATTTT
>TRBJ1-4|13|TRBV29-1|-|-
CSGRPVGNEKLFF
TGCAGCGGAAGACCGGTAGGGAATGAAAAACTGTTTTTT
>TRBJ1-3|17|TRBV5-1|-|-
CASSYSQGLSSGNTIYF
TGCGCCAGCAGCTACTCACAGGGCCTCTCGAGCGGAAACACCATATATTTT
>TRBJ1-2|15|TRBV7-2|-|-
CASSLAVMGAYGYTF
TGTGCCAGCAGCTTAGCGGTTATGGGAGCCTATGGCTACACCTTC
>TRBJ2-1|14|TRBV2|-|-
CAIETRSSYNEQFF
TGTGCCATCGAAACTAGGAGCTCCTACAATGAGCAGTTCTTC
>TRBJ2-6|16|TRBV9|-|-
CASSVAWRAGANVLTF
TGTGCCAGCAGCGTAGCTTGGAGGGCTGGGGCCAACGTCCTGACTTTC
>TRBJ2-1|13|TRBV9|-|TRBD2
CASSVGGTDEQFF
TGTGCCAGCAGCGTGGGAGGGACCGATGAGCAGTTCTTC
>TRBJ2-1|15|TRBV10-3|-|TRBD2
CAISASSGGANEQFF
TGTGCCATCAGTGCAAGTAGCGGGGGGGCCAATGAGCAGTTCTTC
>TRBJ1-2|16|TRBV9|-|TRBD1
CASSARQGPGIYGYTF
TGTGCCAGCAGCGCCCGACAGGGACCGGGGATCTATGGCTACACCTTC
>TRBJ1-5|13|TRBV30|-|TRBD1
CAWSDRGQGPQHF
TGTGCCTGGAGTGACAGGGGTCAAGGGCCCCAGCATTTT
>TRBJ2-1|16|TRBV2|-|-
CASSVEGDPSYNEQFF
TGTGCCAGCAGTGTGGAGGGGGACCCCTCCTACAATGAGCAGTTCTTC
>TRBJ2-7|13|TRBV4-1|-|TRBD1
CASSQEVQGRQYF
TGCGCCAGCAGCCAAGAAGTACAGGGGCGGCAGTACTTC
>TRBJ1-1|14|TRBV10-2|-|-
CASSESLKNTEAFF
TGCGCCAGCAGTGAGTCCCTCAAGAACACTGAAGCTTTCTTT
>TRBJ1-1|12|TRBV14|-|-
CASSQEHTEAFF
TGTGCCAGCAGCCAAGAACACACTGAAGCTTTCTTT
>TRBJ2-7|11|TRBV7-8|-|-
CASSFSGEQYF
TGTGCCAGCAGCTTCAGCGGCGAGCAGTACTTC